The text below deals with one T cell receptor (beta chain). Its matching antigen is unknown. The CDR3 sequence is 14 residues long. Looked up from germline, CDR1 is SGHTA and CDR2 is FQGNSA. Germline trimming cut 5 bases from V and 7 bases from J; bases unmatched to any gene: 6. These data come from a study of blood T cells in healthy people across ages. Study observations and caveats: The long-lived group displayed more naive CD4+ cells, plus higher diversity, than the aged donors did.

Alongside a J-beta primer mix, a sample-barcoded 5' primer served in a second PCR lasting roughly 7 to 12 cycles. TCRdb re-called the 5' RACE reads through MiXCR, storing one row per CDR3 protein. The repertoire holds some 790,000 distinct CDR3 sequences, around 26% seen once, with 17% in the top ten. Sequencing used blood. This receptor was identified in an elderly woman in good health. The chain joins TRBV7-2 to TRBJ2-1; 9 bases fit TRBD1. CDR3 sequence (DNA): TGTGCCAGCAGCCTGATACAGGGGGCAAATGAGCAGTTCTTC. Translation gives CASSLIQGANEQFF.